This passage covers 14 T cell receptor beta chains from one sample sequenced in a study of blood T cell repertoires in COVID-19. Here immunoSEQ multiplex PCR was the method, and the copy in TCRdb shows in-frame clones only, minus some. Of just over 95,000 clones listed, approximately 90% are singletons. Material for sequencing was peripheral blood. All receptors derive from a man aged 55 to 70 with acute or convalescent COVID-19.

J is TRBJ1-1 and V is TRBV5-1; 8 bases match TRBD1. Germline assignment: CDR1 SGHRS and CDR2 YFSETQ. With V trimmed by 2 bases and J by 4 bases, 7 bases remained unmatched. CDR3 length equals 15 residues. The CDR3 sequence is CASSLTQGASTEAFF. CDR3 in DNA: TGCGCCAGCAGCTTAACGCAGGGGGCGAGCACTGAAGCTTTCTTT. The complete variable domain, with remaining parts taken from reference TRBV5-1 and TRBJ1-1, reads KAGVTQTPRYLIKTRGQQVTLSCSPISGHRSVSWYQQTPGQGLQFLFEYFSETQRNKGNFPGRFSGRQFSNSRSEMNVSTLELGDSALYLCASSLTQGASTEAFFGQGTRLTVV.

CDR3: CASSFTGLEETQYF. In DNA, the CDR3 is TGTGCCAGCAGCTTCACAGGGCTCGAAGAGACCCAGTACTTC. The gene calls are TRBV7-2 and TRBJ2-5, with a possible D match to TRBD1 (6 bases). Per the germline V gene, CDR1 is SGHTA and CDR2 is FQGNSA. The CDR3 contains 14 residues. The V end lost 3 bases, the J end lost 3 bases, and 11 bases lay between the germline ends.

CDR3 sequence reads: CASSQDTNTEAFF. The CDR3 DNA sequence: TGCGCCAGCAGCCAGGACACGAACACTGAAGCTTTCTTT. The chain has TRBV5-1 and TRBJ1-1; the D gene is possibly TRBD1 (5 bases). CDR1 is SGHRS, CDR2 YFSETQ, per germline. V was trimmed by 4 bases and J by 1 base, leaving 8 bases between them. The CDR3 totals 13 residues.

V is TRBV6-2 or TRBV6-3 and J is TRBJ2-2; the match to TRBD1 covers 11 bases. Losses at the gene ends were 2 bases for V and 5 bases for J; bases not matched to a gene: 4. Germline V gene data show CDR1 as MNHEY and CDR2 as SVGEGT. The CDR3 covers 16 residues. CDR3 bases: TGTGCCAGCAGTTACAGGGGACAGGGGGAGACCGGGGAGCTGTTTTTT. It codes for CASSYRGQGETGELFF.

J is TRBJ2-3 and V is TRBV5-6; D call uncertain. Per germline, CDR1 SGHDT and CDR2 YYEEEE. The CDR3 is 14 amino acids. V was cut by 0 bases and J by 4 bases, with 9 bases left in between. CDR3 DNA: TGTGCCAGCAGCTTGGATAGAGGCGCAGATACGCAGTATTTT. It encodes CASSLDRGADTQYF. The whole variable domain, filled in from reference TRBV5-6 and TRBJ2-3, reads DAGVTQSPTHLIKTRGQQVTLRCSPKSGHDTVSWYQQALGQGPQFIFQYYEEEERQRGNFPDRFSGHQFPNYSSELNVNALLLGDSALYLCASSLDRGADTQYFGPGTRLTVL.

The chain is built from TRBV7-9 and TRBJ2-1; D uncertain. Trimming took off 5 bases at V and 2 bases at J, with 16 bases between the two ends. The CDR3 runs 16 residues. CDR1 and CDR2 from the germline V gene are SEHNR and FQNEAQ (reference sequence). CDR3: CASSPSRSLAYNEQFF. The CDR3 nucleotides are TGTGCCAGCAGCCCTAGTCGGTCCCTAGCCTACAATGAGCAGTTCTTC.

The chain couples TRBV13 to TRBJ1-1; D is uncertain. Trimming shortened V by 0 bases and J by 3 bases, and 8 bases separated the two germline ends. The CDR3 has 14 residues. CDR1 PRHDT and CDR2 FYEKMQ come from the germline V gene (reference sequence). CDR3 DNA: TGTGCCAGCAGCTTAGGTGCACTCTACACTGAAGCTTTCTTT. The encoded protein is CASSLGALYTEAFF.

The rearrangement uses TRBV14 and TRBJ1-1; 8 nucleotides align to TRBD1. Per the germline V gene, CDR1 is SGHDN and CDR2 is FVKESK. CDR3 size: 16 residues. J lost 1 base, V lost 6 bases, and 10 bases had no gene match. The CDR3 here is CASSSYRQGRNTEAFF. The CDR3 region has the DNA TGTGCCAGCAGTAGCTACCGACAGGGGCGGAACACTGAAGCTTTCTTT.

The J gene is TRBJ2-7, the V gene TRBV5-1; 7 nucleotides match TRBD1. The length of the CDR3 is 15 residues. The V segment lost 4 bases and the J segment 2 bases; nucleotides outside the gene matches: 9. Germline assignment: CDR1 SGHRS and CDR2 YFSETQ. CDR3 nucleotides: TGCGCCAGCAGCCCAATGGACAGGATTACCTACGAGCAGTACTTC. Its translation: CASSPMDRITYEQYF.

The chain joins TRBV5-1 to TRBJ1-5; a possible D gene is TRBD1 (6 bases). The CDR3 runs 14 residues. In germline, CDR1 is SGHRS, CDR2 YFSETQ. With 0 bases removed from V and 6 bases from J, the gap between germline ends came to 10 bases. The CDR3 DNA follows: TGCGCCAGCAGCTTGGAGGGGGACGGTCAGCCCCAGCATTTT. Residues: CASSLEGDGQPQHF. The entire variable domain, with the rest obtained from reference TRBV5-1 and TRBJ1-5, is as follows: KAGVTQTPRYLIKTRGQQVTLSCSPISGHRSVSWYQQTPGQGLQFLFEYFSETQRNKGNFPGRFSGRQFSNSRSEMNVSTLELGDSALYLCASSLEGDGQPQHFGDGTRLSIL.

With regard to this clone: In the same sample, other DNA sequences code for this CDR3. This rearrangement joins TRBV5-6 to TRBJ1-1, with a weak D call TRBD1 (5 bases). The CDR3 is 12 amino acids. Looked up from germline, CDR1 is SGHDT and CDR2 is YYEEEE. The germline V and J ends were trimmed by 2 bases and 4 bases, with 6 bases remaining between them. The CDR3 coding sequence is TGTGCCAGCAGCTTAAGGGGCACTGAAGCTTTCTTT. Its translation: CASSLRGTEAFF.

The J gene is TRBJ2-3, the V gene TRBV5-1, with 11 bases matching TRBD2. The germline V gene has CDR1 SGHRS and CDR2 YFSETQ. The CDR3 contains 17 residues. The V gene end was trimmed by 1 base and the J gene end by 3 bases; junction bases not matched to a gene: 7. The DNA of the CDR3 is TGCGCCAGCAGCTTGATGCCTAGCGGGGGGATTACAGATACGCAGTATTTT. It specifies CASSLMPSGGITDTQYF.

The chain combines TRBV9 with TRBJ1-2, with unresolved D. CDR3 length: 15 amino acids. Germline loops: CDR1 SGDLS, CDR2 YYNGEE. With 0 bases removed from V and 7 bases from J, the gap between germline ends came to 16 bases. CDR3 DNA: TGTGCCAGCAGCGTAGGTGGAACGTCCCCGGGTGGCTACACCTTC. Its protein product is CASSVGGTSPGGYTF.

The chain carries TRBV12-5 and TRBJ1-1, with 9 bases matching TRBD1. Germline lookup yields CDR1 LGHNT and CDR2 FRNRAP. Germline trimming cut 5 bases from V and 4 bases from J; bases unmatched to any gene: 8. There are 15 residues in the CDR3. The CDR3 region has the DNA TGTGCTAGTGGTCCGGACAGGGGTGGGTTCACTGAAGCTTTCTTT. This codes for CASGPDRGGFTEAFF. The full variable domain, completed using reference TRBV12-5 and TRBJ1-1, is DARVTQTPRHKVTEMGQEVTMRCQPILGHNTVFWYRQTMMQGLELLAYFRNRAPLDDSGMPKDRFSAEMPDATLATLKIQPSEPRDSAVYFCASGPDRGGFTEAFFGQGTRLTVV.